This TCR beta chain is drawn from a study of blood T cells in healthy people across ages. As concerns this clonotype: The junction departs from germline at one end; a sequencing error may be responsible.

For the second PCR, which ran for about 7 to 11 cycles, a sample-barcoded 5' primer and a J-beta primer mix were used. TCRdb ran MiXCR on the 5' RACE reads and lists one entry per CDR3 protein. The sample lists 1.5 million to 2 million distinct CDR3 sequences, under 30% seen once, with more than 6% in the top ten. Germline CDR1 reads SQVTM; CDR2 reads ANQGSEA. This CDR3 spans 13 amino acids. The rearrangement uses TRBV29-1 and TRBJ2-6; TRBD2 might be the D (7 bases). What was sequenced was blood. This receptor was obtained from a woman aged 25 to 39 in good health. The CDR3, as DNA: TGCAGCGTCGCGGGGGCTGGGGCCAACATCCTGACTTTC. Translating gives CSVAGAGANILTF.